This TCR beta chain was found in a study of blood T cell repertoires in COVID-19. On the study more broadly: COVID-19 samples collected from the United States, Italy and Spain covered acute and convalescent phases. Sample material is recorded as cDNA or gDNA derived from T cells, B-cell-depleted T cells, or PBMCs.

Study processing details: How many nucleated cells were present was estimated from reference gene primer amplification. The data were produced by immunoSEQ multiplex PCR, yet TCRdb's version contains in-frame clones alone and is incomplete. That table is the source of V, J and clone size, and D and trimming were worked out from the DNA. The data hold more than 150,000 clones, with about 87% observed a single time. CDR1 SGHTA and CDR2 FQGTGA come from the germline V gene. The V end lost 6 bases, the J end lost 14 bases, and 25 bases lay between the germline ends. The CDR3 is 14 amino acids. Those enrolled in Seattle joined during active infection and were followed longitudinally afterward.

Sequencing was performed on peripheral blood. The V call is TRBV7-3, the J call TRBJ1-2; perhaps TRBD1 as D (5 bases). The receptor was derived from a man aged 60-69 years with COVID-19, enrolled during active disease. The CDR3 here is CASSPGSSSQGTTF. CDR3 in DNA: TGTGCCAGCAGTCCCGGGTCCTCGTCTCAGGGAACGACCTTC. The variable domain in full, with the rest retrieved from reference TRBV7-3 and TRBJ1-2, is GAGVSQTPSNKVTEKGKYVELRCDPISGHTALYWYRQSLGQGPEFLIYFQGTGAADDSGLPNDRFFAVRPEGSVSTLKIQRTERGDSAVYLCASSPGSSSQGTTFGSGTRLTVV.